The 12 T cell receptor beta chains presented below share a single source sample, sequenced in a study of prognosis after radiotherapy for stage I lung cancer. Two-round multiplex PCR on genomic DNA was the method by which TCR beta CDR3 was amplified. For every TRBV and TRBJ gene, a specific primer was used in first-round PCR. TCRdb passed the multiplex PCR reads through MiXCR, listing each CDR3 protein once. This table has about 21,000 distinct CDR3 sequences, around 40% appearing once. The source was PBMCs, collected before or after stereotactic body radiation therapy (not recorded which). Every receptor here comes from a donor aged 50 or older with non-small cell lung cancer.

This clonotype is medium-sized by share. This chain joins TRBV7-2 and TRBJ2-1; 8 bases fit TRBD2. In germline, CDR1 is SGHTA, CDR2 FQGNSA. The CDR3 runs 15 residues. The ends lost 3 bases at V and 4 bases at J; junction bases unmatched: 5. The CDR3 coding sequence is TGTGCCAGCAGCTTCGGGACTAGAGTTTACAATGAGCAGTTCTTC. Encoded protein: CASSFGTRVYNEQFF.

Concerning this clonotype itself: The junction differs from germline at one of its ends, possibly a read error. The chain's CDR3 is CASRETGYEHYF. The CDR3 DNA follows: TGTGCCAGCAGGGAGACAGGGTACGAGCATTACTTC. V is TRBV6-1 and J is TRBJ2-7, with 7 bases fitting TRBD1. Germline assignment: CDR1 MNHNS and CDR2 SASEGT. The CDR3 consists of 12 residues.

In its sample, this clonotype was seen many times. The chain links TRBV18 to TRBJ2-3; D is ambiguous. The germline gives CDR1 KGHSH, CDR2 LQKENI. There are 13 residues in the CDR3. The germline V and J ends were trimmed by 3 bases and 2 bases, with 6 bases remaining between them. The CDR3 sequence is CASSPGDTDTQYF. For the CDR3, the DNA is TGTGCCAGCTCACCCGGTGACACAGATACGCAGTATTTT.

This clonotype was seen a handful of times. The rearrangement links TRBV6-1 to TRBJ2-7, with D perhaps given as TRBD1 or TRBD2 (5 bases each). The CDR3 length is 16 residues. Germline CDR1 and CDR2: MNHNS and SASEGT. Trimming took off 8 bases at V and 4 bases at J, with 24 bases between the two ends. The CDR3 protein is CASALTPESGGYEQYF. CDR3 in DNA: TGTGCCAGCGCCCTGACCCCGGAAAGTGGGGGATACGAGCAGTACTTC.

This clonotype was detected many times. The chain combines TRBV30 with TRBJ1-3; no definite D call. CDR1 and CDR2 from the germline V gene are GTSNPN and SVGIG (reference sequence). The CDR3 is 13 amino acids. The V gene lost 1 base and the J gene lost 0 bases, with 4 bases spanning the gap. The CDR3 DNA follows: TGTGCCTGGAGTGGTGACTCTGGAAACACCATATATTTT. This sequence encodes CAWSGDSGNTIYF. The whole variable domain, filled in from reference TRBV30 and TRBJ1-3, reads SQTIHQWPATLVQPVGSPLSLECTVEGTSNPNLYWYRQAAGRGLQLLFYSVGIGQISSEVPQNLSASRPQDRQFILSSKKLLLSDSGFYLCAWSGDSGNTIYFGEGSWLTVV.

The gene calls are TRBV6-2 or TRBV6-3 and TRBJ1-1; D is undetermined. This CDR3 has 14 residues. V was cut by 8 bases and J by 1 base, with 14 bases left in between. Germline assignment: CDR1 MNHEY and CDR2 SVGEGT. Written as DNA, the CDR3 is TGTGCCAGCTGTAGCGGAACGGCGAACACTGAAGCTTTCTTT. Translated: CASCSGTANTEAFF.

This clonotype was counted at least ten times. J is TRBJ2-3 and V is TRBV10-2; D is undetermined. Trimming took off 0 bases at V and 4 bases at J, with 23 bases between the two ends. The CDR3 sequence is 19 residues long. Per germline, CDR1 WSHSY and CDR2 SAAADI. Here the CDR3 reads CASSESAVDCGGRSDTQYF. The CDR3, as DNA: TGCGCCAGCAGTGAGTCGGCAGTAGATTGTGGTGGTAGATCAGATACGCAGTATTTT.

This clonotype was picked up many times. V is TRBV20-1 and J is TRBJ2-1; D is perhaps TRBD2 (6 bases). Germline V gives CDR1 DFQATT, CDR2 SNEGSKA (reference sequence). The CDR3 contains 13 residues. V was cut by 3 bases and J by 8 bases, with 14 bases left in between. CDR3 in amino acids: CSARAWEVDEQFF. In nucleotides, the CDR3 is TGCAGTGCTAGGGCCTGGGAGGTCGATGAGCAGTTCTTC.

On this clonotype: A far bigger clonotype differs at one base, so this is likely a read error. The chain has TRBV11-2 and TRBJ2-5; 8 bases match TRBD2. The end of the DNA fits TRBJ2-1 better, so the J call may be wrong. The germline V gene has CDR1 SGHAT and CDR2 FQNNGV. This CDR3 is built from 17 residues. DNA for the CDR3: TGTGCCAGCAGCCGGTTGACCCGAGCGGGAGCCTACAATGATCAGTTCTTC. It encodes CASSRLTRAGAYNDQFF.

With regard to this clonotype: Possible read error: a much larger clone is one base away. The gene calls are TRBV19 and TRBJ2-2; D call uncertain. CDR1 LNHDA and CDR2 SQIVND come from the germline V gene (reference sequence). V was pared by 10 bases and J by 5 bases, with 11 bases between. This CDR3 contains 12 residues. The CDR3 here is CAIQRSTGELFF. The DNA for the CDR3 is TGTGCCATCCAGAGGAGTACCGGGGAGCTGTTTTTT.

Notes on this clonotype: A far larger clone is only one base removed, so a read error is likely. DNA of the CDR3: TGTGCCAGCTCCCCTGGTTCCAGGGAGTTGGGCTATGGCTACACCTTC. Translation: CASSPGSRELGYGYTF. The chain joins TRBV6-5 to TRBJ1-2, with a tentative D call TRBD1 (5 bases). CDR3 length: 16 residues. The V end lost 8 bases, the J end lost 4 bases, and 23 bases lay between the germline ends. Germline V gene sequence: CDR1 MNHEY, CDR2 SVGAGI.

In this sample, this clonotype turned up many times. The chain recombines TRBV2 with TRBJ2-5; TRBD1 or TRBD2 may be the D gene (5 bases each). V was pared by 6 bases and J by 1 base, with 9 bases between. Germline V gene lookup returns CDR1 SNHLY and CDR2 FYNNEI. This CDR3 is built from 13 residues. CDR3 DNA sequence: TGTGCCAGCAGAAGAGGGGCCCAAGAGACCCAGTACTTC. Translating gives CASRRGAQETQYF.